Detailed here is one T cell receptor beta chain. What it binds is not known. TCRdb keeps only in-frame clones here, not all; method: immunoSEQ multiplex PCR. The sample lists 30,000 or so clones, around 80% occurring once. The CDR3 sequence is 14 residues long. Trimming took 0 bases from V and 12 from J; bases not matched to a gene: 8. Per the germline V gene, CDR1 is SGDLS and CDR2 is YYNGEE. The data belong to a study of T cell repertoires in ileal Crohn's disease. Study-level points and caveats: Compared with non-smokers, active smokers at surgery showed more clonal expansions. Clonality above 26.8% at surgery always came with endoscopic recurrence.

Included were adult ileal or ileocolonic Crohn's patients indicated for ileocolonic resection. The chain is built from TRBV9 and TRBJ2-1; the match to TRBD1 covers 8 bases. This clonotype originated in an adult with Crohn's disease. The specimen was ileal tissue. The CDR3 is CASSVDLGTGRQFF. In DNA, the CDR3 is TGTGCCAGCAGCGTAGATCTCGGGACAGGAAGGCAGTTCTTC.